The next 25 T cell receptor beta chains were all read from a single sample in a study of OX40 agonist ivuxolimab in advanced cancers. Some clones are missing from TCRdb's copy, which holds only in-frame ones; the method was immunoSEQ multiplex PCR. The sample records about 60,000 clones, roughly 87% being singletons. This specimen was CD4+ or CD8+ T cells sorted from blood, taken in a trial of the OX40 agonist ivuxolimab. These receptors originate from an adult with an advanced solid tumor such as melanoma, head and neck, liver or kidney cancer.

The chain couples TRBV7-2 to TRBJ2-2; a weak D match, TRBD1 (5 bases). V gave up 5 bases and J gave up 5 bases, with 12 bases separating them. CDR1 is SGHTA, CDR2 FQGNSA, per germline. The CDR3 has 14 residues. The CDR3 loop is CASSATVRTGELFF. CDR3 bases: TGTGCCAGCAGCGCGACAGTCCGGACCGGGGAGCTGTTTTTT.

The chain carries TRBV19 and TRBJ1-1; D gene ambiguous. The CDR3 length is 16 residues. Trimming took 3 bases from V and 0 from J, leaving 14 bases between them. Germline CDR1 and CDR2: LNHDA and SQIVND (reference sequence). The CDR3 reads CASSIIGDSLNTEAFF. In DNA, the CDR3 is TGTGCCAGTAGTATCATAGGAGACTCGTTGAACACTGAAGCTTTCTTT.

This clone appeared a single time. This sequence joins TRBV6-6 and TRBJ2-7; D uncertain. From germline, CDR1 is MNHNY and CDR2 SVGAGI (reference sequence). The V end lost 2 bases, the J end lost 2 bases, and 10 bases lay between the germline ends. This CDR3 is 14 amino acids long. The CDR3 here is CASSYVRQPYEQYF. CDR3 in DNA: TGTGCCAGCAGTTACGTTCGCCAGCCCTACGAGCAGTACTTC.

A few counts support this clone. The CDR3 here is CASSLWAGVATGELFF. CDR3 DNA sequence: TGCGCCAGCAGCTTGTGGGCGGGAGTGGCCACCGGGGAGCTGTTTTTT. The V call is TRBV5-1, the J call TRBJ2-2, with TRBD2 matching over 7 bases. The CDR3 contains 16 residues. CDR1 is SGHRS, CDR2 YFSETQ, per germline. Trimming cost V 1 base and J 4 bases; bases outside gene matches: 7.

The chain recombines TRBV29-1 with TRBJ2-5; D not certain. The CDR3 runs to 12 residues. Trimming left V 4 bases short and J 0 bases short, with 6 bases between. Per germline, CDR1 SQVTM and CDR2 ANQGSEA. The CDR3 here is CSVALYQETQYF. In DNA, the CDR3 is TGCAGCGTTGCCCTGTACCAAGAGACCCAGTACTTC.

This chain connects TRBV29-1 to TRBJ2-1; 9 bases agree with TRBD1. CDR1 and CDR2 from the germline V gene are SQVTM and ANQGSEA. The V and J ends lost 1 base and 2 bases, in that order; junction bases with no gene match: 6. The CDR3 is 16 amino acids. This CDR3 is CSVEVRGQGPYNEQFF. The CDR3 DNA follows: TGCAGCGTTGAAGTACGGGGACAGGGCCCCTACAATGAGCAGTTCTTC.

The chain has TRBV5-4 and TRBJ2-4; D not certain. The CDR3 spans 14 residues. CDR1 is SGHNT, CDR2 YYREEE, per germline (reference sequence). Trimming stripped 0 bases from V and 8 bases from J, with 12 bases between. CDR3 region: CASSLGSAKDIQYF. DNA for the CDR3: TGTGCCAGCAGCTTGGGGTCCGCTAAGGACATTCAGTACTTC.

V usage is TRBV19 and J usage is TRBJ1-2, with 7 bases identical to TRBD1. The V and J ends lost 7 bases and 9 bases, in that order; junction bases with no gene match: 11. The CDR3 contains 13 residues. The germline gives CDR1 LNHDA, CDR2 SQIVND (reference sequence). In DNA form, the CDR3 reads TGTGCCAGTACGGGGACAGATTTTTCCCGCTACACCTTC. It encodes CASTGTDFSRYTF.

The chain joins TRBV6-5 to TRBJ1-2, with TRBD1 matching over 8 bases. Germline assignment: CDR1 MNHEY and CDR2 SVGAGI. V lost 6 bases to trimming and J lost 8 bases; unmatched junction nucleotides: 14. This CDR3 has 15 residues. CDR3 sequence (DNA): TGTGCCAGCAGCTCCTCAGCAGGGGGCGCGGGGGGCTACACCTTC. It translates to CASSSSAGGAGGYTF.

A remark on this clone: The junction does not match germline at one end; this may be a read error. V is TRBV7-7 and J is TRBJ2-3, with 7 nucleotides matching TRBD1. The germline V gene has CDR1 SSHAT and CDR2 FNYEAQ (reference sequence). The CDR3 runs to 15 residues. The CDR3 nucleotides read TGTGCTAGCAGCTTCGGGACAGAAAGCACAGATACGCAGTATTTT. Translated: CASSFGTESTDTQYF.

As regards this clone: Compared with germline, one end of the junction differs, possibly owing to a read error. The genes are TRBV5-1 and TRBJ2-1, with TRBD1 matching 8 bases. Germline V gene sequence: CDR1 SGHRS, CDR2 YFSETQ. The CDR3 has 15 residues. CDR3 protein: CASTLVPGGKNEQFF. DNA of the CDR3: TGCGCCAGCACCTTGGTGCCAGGGGGCAAGAATGAGCAGTTCTTC.

This rearrangement joins TRBV2 to TRBJ2-5; tentative D call: TRBD2 (6 bases). Germline assignment: CDR1 SNHLY and CDR2 FYNNEI. This CDR3 has 13 residues. V was clipped by 4 bases and J by 5 bases, with 11 bases between them. The CDR3 sequence: CASSVNGGETQYF. For the CDR3, the DNA is TGTGCCAGCAGTGTCAATGGAGGGGAGACCCAGTACTTC.

The V call is TRBV7-9, the J call TRBJ2-2; possibly TRBD1 for D (5 bases). Germline V gene data show CDR1 as SEHNR and CDR2 as FQNEAQ (reference sequence). The CDR3 is 14 residues long. The V end lost 2 bases, the J end lost 3 bases, and 7 bases lay between the germline ends. CDR3 DNA: TGTGCCAGCAGCTTAAGACAGTACACCGGGGAGCTGTTTTTT. Amino acid sequence: CASSLRQYTGELFF.

V is TRBV29-1 and J is TRBJ2-7; 7 bases line up with TRBD1. V shed 0 bases and J 7 bases; nucleotides not matched to a gene: 6. The CDR3 spans 13 residues. Germline V gives CDR1 SQVTM, CDR2 ANQGSEA. CDR3 amino acids: CSVEDRQGGEQYF. The DNA of the CDR3 is TGCAGCGTTGAAGATAGACAGGGCGGGGAGCAGTACTTC.

This chain joins TRBV7-8 and TRBJ2-5; TRBD1 matches at 7 bases. The CDR3 is 11 residues long. Germline V gene lookup returns CDR1 SGHVS and CDR2 FQNEAQ. Trimming removed 10 bases from V and 3 bases from J; junction bases left unmatched: 2. Here the CDR3 reads CATGGEETQYF. The CDR3 coding sequence is TGTGCCACAGGGGGAGAAGAGACCCAGTACTTC.

The chain is built from TRBV6-6 and TRBJ2-1, with D maybe TRBD2 (6 bases). The CDR3 sequence is 13 residues long. V lost 5 bases and J 7 bases, leaving 12 bases between the germline ends. Germline V gene sequence: CDR1 MNHNY, CDR2 SVGAGI (reference sequence). CDR3 sequence (DNA): TGTGCCAGCAGTCCCCACGGGAGAAATGAGCAGTTCTTC. Residues: CASSPHGRNEQFF.

This clone is a singleton in its sample. The chain uses TRBV4-3 and TRBJ2-3; TRBD2 might be the D (5 bases). Germline V gives CDR1 LGHNA, CDR2 YSLEER. This CDR3 is built from 13 residues. The V end was cut by 5 bases, the J end by 4 bases, with 10 bases between. CDR3 in DNA: TGCGCCAGCAGCGCCTCGCGGGCAGATACGCAGTATTTT. Translation gives CASSASRADTQYF.

This chain uses TRBV5-4 with TRBJ2-1; 12 positions match TRBD2. Losses at the gene ends were 3 bases for V and 6 bases for J; bases not matched to a gene: 10. The CDR3 totals 17 residues. The germline gives CDR1 SGHNT, CDR2 YYREEE (reference sequence). CDR3 amino acids: CASSSISGLAGPNEQFF. As DNA, the CDR3 is TGTGCCAGCAGCTCCATATCCGGACTAGCGGGGCCCAATGAGCAGTTCTTC. The whole variable domain, filled in from reference TRBV5-4 and TRBJ2-1, reads ETGVTQSPTHLIKTRGQQVTLRCSSQSGHNTVSWYQQALGQGPQFIFQYYREEENGRGNFPPRFSGLQFPNYSSELNVNALELDDSALYLCASSSISGLAGPNEQFFGPGTRLTVL.

V and J are TRBV6-1 and TRBJ1-1, with D perhaps TRBD1 (5 bases). V was trimmed by 0 bases and J by 6 bases, leaving 14 bases between them. Germline loops: CDR1 MNHNS, CDR2 SASEGT. This CDR3 has 15 residues. CDR3: CASSEARVGTPEAFF. CDR3 nucleotides: TGTGCCAGCAGTGAAGCGAGGGTAGGGACTCCTGAAGCTTTCTTT.

The chain joins TRBV2 to TRBJ2-7; possibly TRBD2 for D (6 bases). This CDR3 has 13 residues. The V gene's germline CDR1 is SNHLY and CDR2 FYNNEI. Trimming left V 5 bases short and J 6 bases short, with 14 bases between. The CDR3 reads CASSLTEAGEQYF. The CDR3 DNA reads TGTGCCAGCAGTCTGACAGAAGCGGGCGAGCAGTACTTC.

V is TRBV6-1 and J is TRBJ2-7; 8 bases match TRBD1. This CDR3 region has 15 residues. J gave up 6 bases and V 2 bases, and 9 bases lay outside the gene matches. CDR1 and CDR2 (germline): MNHNS, SASEGT. The CDR3 here is CASSERLQGAGEQYF. The CDR3 DNA sequence: TGTGCCAGCAGTGAACGTCTCCAGGGGGCTGGCGAGCAGTACTTC.

This chain uses TRBV27 with TRBJ2-1; 13 bases agree with TRBD2. The CDR3 runs 17 residues. The V gene's germline CDR1 is MNHEY and CDR2 SMNVEV (reference sequence). With 6 bases clipped from V and 8 bases from J, the junction kept 13 bases outside the gene matches. CDR3 bases: TGTGCCAGCAGAGGCCGGACTAGGACTAGCGGGAGCTATGAGCAGTTCTTC. Amino acids: CASRGRTRTSGSYEQFF.

This chain uses TRBV18 with TRBJ1-1; possibly TRBD1 for D (6 bases). V was clipped by 4 bases and J by 2 bases, with 11 bases between them. This CDR3 comprises 14 residues. Germline lookup yields CDR1 KGHSH and CDR2 LQKENI. CDR3 in amino acids: CASSRQEGNTEAFF. In nucleotides, the CDR3 is TGTGCCAGCTCACGACAGGAGGGAAACACTGAAGCTTTCTTT. Variable domain in full (rest from reference TRBV18 and TRBJ1-1): NAGVMQNPRHLVRRRGQEARLRCSPMKGHSHVYWYRQLPEEGLKFMVYLQKENIIDESGMPKERFSAEFPKEGPSILRIQQVVRGDSAAYFCASSRQEGNTEAFFGQGTRLTVV.

The chain is built from TRBV5-5 and TRBJ2-1; D may be TRBD2 (6 bases). Trimming cost V 0 bases and J 5 bases, with 12 bases left between them. The CDR3 is made up of 15 amino acids. Germline-derived CDR1 and CDR2 are SGHKS and YYEKEE (reference sequence). The CDR3 is CASSLDLASDNEQFF. The CDR3 DNA follows: TGTGCCAGCAGCTTGGACCTAGCGTCCGACAATGAGCAGTTCTTC.

The rearrangement uses TRBV5-4 and TRBJ2-1; TRBD2 matches at 12 bases. The V gene end was trimmed by 7 bases and the J gene end by 8 bases; junction bases not matched to a gene: 10. Germline V gene sequence: CDR1 SGHNT, CDR2 YYREEE (reference sequence). This CDR3 contains 15 residues. CDR3 region: CASRSSTSGRYEQFF. As DNA, the CDR3 is TGTGCCAGCCGATCGTCGACTAGCGGGAGATATGAGCAGTTCTTC.